The 17 T cell receptor beta chains in this list originate from one sample, sequenced in a study of metastatic and nonmetastatic thyroid tumors. All patients were untreated before thyroid surgery. TCRdb reassembled clones from the PCR reads with MiXCR. Of roughly 13,000 clones in the sample, more than 20% were seen once. The sequenced material came from tumor tissue. These receptors all stem from a female donor with papillary thyroid cancer or a benign thyroid nodule (not recorded which). Some clones in this sample may be carry-over from other donors' samples.

Many counts were recorded for this clone. This chain uses TRBV20-1 with TRBJ1-2; TRBD1 matches at 8 bases. The trim removed 1 base at V and 7 bases at J, leaving 5 bases unmatched. The length of the CDR3 is 13 residues. Per germline, CDR1 DFQATT and CDR2 SNEGSKA (reference sequence). CDR3 sequence: CSARATGVRGYTF. DNA of the CDR3: TGCAGTGCTAGAGCGACAGGGGTTCGTGGCTACACCTTC.

This clone has at least ten counts. The chain is built from TRBV20-1 and TRBJ2-3; D remains unclear. Trimming left V 3 bases short and J 6 bases short, with 10 bases between. In germline, CDR1 is DFQATT, CDR2 SNEGSKA (reference sequence). The CDR3 extends over 12 amino acids. This CDR3 reads CSASSLGDTQYF. CDR3 DNA sequence: TGCAGTGCTAGTTCGTTGGGGGATACGCAGTATTTT.

The chain carries TRBV6-1 and TRBJ1-2, with D hard to call. The CDR3 consists of 15 residues. V lost 3 bases to trimming and J lost 2 bases, with 13 bases between them. The germline V gene has CDR1 MNHNS and CDR2 SASEGT. This CDR3 is CASSEYRQENYGYTF. CDR3 coding DNA: TGTGCCAGCAGTGAGTACCGACAAGAAAACTATGGCTACACCTTC.

By share of the sample, this clone is medium-sized. V gene TRBV20-1 combines with J gene TRBJ2-3; D is perhaps TRBD1 (6 bases). The CDR3 extends over 15 amino acids. Germline-derived CDR1 and CDR2 are DFQATT and SNEGSKA (reference sequence). CDR3 loop: CRPKTGWGLTDTQYF. CDR3 sequence (DNA): TGCAGGCCTAAGACAGGTTGGGGGCTCACAGATACGCAGTATTTT.

In its sample, this clone was seen a few times. The chain uses TRBV10-2 and TRBJ2-7; D is undetermined. V lost 5 bases to trimming and J lost 0 bases, with 5 bases between them. The CDR3 loop spans 12 amino acids. Germline CDR1 WSHSY, CDR2 SAAADI. Here the CDR3 DNA reads TGCGCCAGCAGTTGGGACTCCTACGAGCAGTACTTC. This sequence encodes CASSWDSYEQYF.

V gene TRBV20-1 combines with J gene TRBJ2-7; TRBD1 matches at 7 bases. The V gene's germline CDR1 is DFQATT and CDR2 SNEGSKA (reference sequence). Losses at the gene ends were 1 base for V and 7 bases for J; bases not matched to a gene: 16. The CDR3 covers 16 residues. The CDR3 loop is CSARALGGRPRWEQYF. CDR3 sequence (DNA): TGCAGTGCTAGAGCTCTAGGGGGCAGACCGCGCTGGGAGCAGTACTTC.

This clone has at least ten counts. This chain uses TRBV20-1 with TRBJ1-5, with D perhaps matching TRBD1 (5 bases). There are 13 residues in the CDR3. The V gene lost 6 bases and the J gene lost 5 bases, with 14 bases spanning the gap. CDR1 and CDR2 from the germline V gene are DFQATT and SNEGSKA (reference sequence). The CDR3 sequence: CSAPGGADQPQHF. In DNA, the CDR3 is TGCAGTGCCCCGGGAGGGGCAGATCAGCCCCAGCATTTT.

The gene calls are TRBV6-1 and TRBJ2-2; TRBD1 or TRBD2 may be the D gene (5 bases each). The CDR3 sequence is 14 residues long. CDR1 is MNHNS, CDR2 SASEGT, per germline. The V gene lost 1 base and the J gene lost 17 bases, with 20 bases spanning the gap. Here the CDR3 reads CASSEVADTGERFF. The CDR3 DNA is TGTGCCAGCAGTGAAGTGGCGGACACCGGGGAGCGTTTTTTT.

This clone was picked up a small number of times. This chain links TRBV6-1 with TRBJ1-5; D is possibly TRBD1 (5 bases). This CDR3 region has 14 residues. Germline V gene sequence: CDR1 MNHNS, CDR2 SASEGT. V gave up 8 bases and J gave up 14 bases, with 25 bases separating them. The CDR3 DNA follows: TGTGCCAGCGGGGGGGGTGAAGGCAATCAGACCAAGCATTTT. This translates into CASGGGEGNQTKHF.

There are a few counts of this clone. The rearrangement joins TRBV6-1 to TRBJ1-1; 7 positions match TRBD1. V lost 0 bases and J lost 1; bases outside the gene matches: 5. This CDR3 region has 16 residues. Germline CDR1 and CDR2: MNHNS and SASEGT. CDR3 sequence reads: CASSEAPTGANTEAFF. CDR3 DNA: TGTGCCAGCAGTGAAGCGCCCACAGGGGCGAACACTGAAGCTTTCTTT.

This sequence joins TRBV7-9 and TRBJ1-1; D gene ambiguous. V was clipped by 5 bases and J by 1 base, with 8 bases between them. The CDR3 extends over 13 amino acids. Germline CDR1 is SEHNR and CDR2 is FQNEAQ (reference sequence). CDR3 sequence (DNA): TGTGCCAGCAGCCTAAGATCGAACACTGAAGCTTTCTTT. It encodes CASSLRSNTEAFF.

This clone is medium-sized in the sample. The chain uses TRBV6-1 and TRBJ2-7; either TRBD1 or TRBD2 may fit D (6 bases each). Trimming took off 7 bases at V and 2 bases at J, with 12 bases between the two ends. CDR1 is MNHNS and CDR2 is SASEGT in the germline V gene. This CDR3 is 13 amino acids long. In DNA, the CDR3 is TGTGCCAGCACCAGGGGACTTACCTACGAGCAGTACTTC. Translated: CASTRGLTYEQYF.

This clone appeared many times. This chain links TRBV18 with TRBJ2-3; 8 bases match TRBD1. Germline CDR1 and CDR2: KGHSH and LQKENI. J lost 1 base, V lost 3 bases, and 0 bases had no gene match. This CDR3 region has 14 residues. Here the CDR3 reads CASSPTGGTDTQYF. CDR3 nucleotide sequence: TGTGCCAGCTCACCGACAGGGGGCACAGATACGCAGTATTTT.

V gene TRBV19 combines with J gene TRBJ1-5; TRBD1 matches 10 bases. CDR1 is LNHDA and CDR2 is SQIVND in the germline V gene (reference sequence). This CDR3 has 16 residues. Losses at the gene ends were 5 bases for V and 1 base for J; bases not matched to a gene: 5. In nucleotides, the CDR3 is TGTGCCAGTAGTCCAAGGACAGGGGGAAGCAATCAGCCCCAGCATTTT. This sequence encodes CASSPRTGGSNQPQHF.

This clone was seen a handful of times. V is TRBV27 and J is TRBJ1-5; D is perhaps TRBD2 (5 bases). The J call may be mistaken, given a closer DNA end match to TRBJ2-3. Per the germline V gene, CDR1 is MNHEY and CDR2 is SMNVEV (reference sequence). CDR3 length: 14 amino acids. The CDR3 DNA sequence: TGTGCCAGCAGTTTGTGGGGAGTCAATAAGCCCCAGTATTTT. Encoded protein: CASSLWGVNKPQYF.

About this clone itself: The conserved phenylalanine or tryptophan normally closing the CDR3 is absent here, so this likely arose from a read error. V is TRBV11-2 and J is TRBJ2-7, with unresolved D. The V gene lost 0 bases and the J gene lost 6 bases, with 15 bases spanning the gap. The CDR3 runs to 15 residues. The germline gives CDR1 SGHAT, CDR2 FQNNGV. CDR3 sequence: CASSLEGLGLSEQYL. CDR3 nucleotides: TGTGCCAGCAGCTTAGAGGGGTTAGGGCTGTCCGAGCAGTACCTC.

This clone is termed medium-sized. V and J are TRBV6-1 and TRBJ1-1; 9 bases are a match to TRBD1. Germline lookup yields CDR1 MNHNS and CDR2 SASEGT. The CDR3 is 14 residues long. V lost 3 bases to trimming and J lost 3 bases; unmatched junction nucleotides: 2. The CDR3 here is CASSEDRGDTEAFF. DNA of the CDR3: TGTGCCAGCAGTGAGGACAGGGGAGACACTGAAGCTTTCTTT.